This note documents a single T cell receptor (beta chain) sequence. The CDR3 covers 19 residues. V shed 1 base and J shed 0 bases, with 21 bases lying between them. CDR1 is LGHNA, CDR2 YSLEER, per germline. The repertoire was sequenced with immunoSEQ multiplex PCR; TCRdb's copy has only in-frame clones and lacks some. This repertoire shows several thousand clones, more than 85% found once; its top ten account for 20%. The data originate from a study of control samples from healthy donors and cancer patients. The genes are TRBV4-3 and TRBJ2-5; D possibly corresponds to TRBD2 (5 bases). Source material: PBMCs. This clonotype was sampled from a man in his sixties with colorectal cancer. Here the CDR3 DNA reads TGCGCCAGCAGCCAAGCGGTATTGGGTCTAGCAGCCGACCAAGAGACCCAGTACTTC. Translation gives CASSQAVLGLAADQETQYF.